The entry below gives a single TCR beta chain sequence along with its context. The antigen it binds to is not known. Per-base quality was not reported, and no clone a single base away is much larger than it. Measured from the cysteine to the phenylalanine, the CDR3 is 16 residues long. Of the read, only the CDR3 DNA is kept; its 48 bases are in frame from base 1. According to the germline V gene, CDR1 reads MGHRA and CDR2 reads YSYEKL. V is cut by 1 base and J by 2 bases, and the space between the germline ends is 9 bases. The entry originates in a study of T-cell reconstitution after alpha-beta-depleted transplantation in children (dated by TCRdb to the mid-2010s). Concerning the study at large: The study quantitatively tracked T-cell immune reconstitution after TCRalphabeta/CD19-depleted allogeneic hematopoietic cell transplantation in children using TCR repertoire profiling.

Points the paper makes about the study in general: In some patients, the high TCRbeta diversity seen at day 60 was put down to recipient T cells and intrathymic progenitors that had survived conditioning. About two months after transplant, the apparently early recovery of alphabetaT-cell counts reportedly depended on just several hundred clones that had expanded rapidly and came from non-depleted graft cells. The frequencies of hyperexpanded clones fell over the following months, and after one year, T-cell counts and TCRbeta diversity were mostly attributed to newly produced T cells.

The treatment or condition label, read with the paper, signifies: allogeneic hematopoietic cell transplantation with graft depleted of TCRalphabeta T cells and CD19 B cells. The transplant recipients were children given TCRalphabeta/CD19-depleted allogeneic hematopoietic cell grafts. The library was prepared using PCR. Sequenced using an Illumina HiSeq 2500. To normalize quantification of the TCRbeta repertoire, the TCR libraries were built with molecular barcoding that relied on unique molecular identifiers. TCRdb ran its own pipeline on the public reads, namely fastp trimming at Q25 and MiXCR clone calling, and kept in-frame beta chains. Merged by CDR3 protein, the rows form single entries marked with the most common genes and DNA. The sample data list about 580,000 distinct CDR3 sequences, and over 25% of these were observed just once. The ten largest make up about a third of the sample.

The chain is encoded by TRBV4-1 joined to TRBJ2-6; TRBD2 is a weak D gene call, 6 bases matching. The TCR comes from a boy younger than two with Wiskott-Aldrich syndrome, due to receive a stem cell transplant. The sequencing here drew on PBMCs, taken before TCRalphabeta/CD19-depleted stem cell transplant. The CDR3 in this case is CASSQGAGTGANVLTF. The nucleotide sequence is given as TGCGCCAGCAGCCAAGGTGCGGGGACTGGGGCCAACGTCCTGACTTTC.